This T cell receptor (beta chain) derives from a study of blood T cell repertoires in COVID-19. V lost 1 base to trimming and J lost 8 bases; unmatched junction nucleotides: 4. The CDR3 has 15 residues. Germline CDR1 reads MNHNS; CDR2 reads SASEGT. Profiling relied on immunoSEQ multiplex PCR, and the TCRdb table lists in-frame clones only, not all of them. The data hold fewer than 350,000 clones, with 87% observed a single time. The clonotype was recovered from a woman in her 40s who had recovered from COVID-19. Sequencing was carried out using PBMCs or T cells enriched from blood (not recorded which). This sequence joins TRBV6-1 and TRBJ2-1, with 11 nucleotides matching TRBD2. CDR3 sequence: CASSEGASGRYEQFF. DNA of the CDR3: TGTGCCAGCAGTGAAGGAGCTAGCGGGAGGTATGAGCAGTTCTTC.